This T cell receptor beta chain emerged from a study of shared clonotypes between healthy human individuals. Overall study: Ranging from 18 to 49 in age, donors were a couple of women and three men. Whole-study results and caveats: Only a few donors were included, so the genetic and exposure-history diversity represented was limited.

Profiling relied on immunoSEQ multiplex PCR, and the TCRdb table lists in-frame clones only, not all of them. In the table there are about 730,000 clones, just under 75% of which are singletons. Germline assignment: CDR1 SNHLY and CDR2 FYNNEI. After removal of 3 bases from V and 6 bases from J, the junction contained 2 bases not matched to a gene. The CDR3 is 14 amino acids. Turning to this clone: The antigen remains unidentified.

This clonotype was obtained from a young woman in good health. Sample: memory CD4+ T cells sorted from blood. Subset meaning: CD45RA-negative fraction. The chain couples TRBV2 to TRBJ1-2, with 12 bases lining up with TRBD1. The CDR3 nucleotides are TGTGCCAGCAGTGAGGGACAGGGGGCGGATGGCTACACCTTC. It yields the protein CASSEGQGADGYTF. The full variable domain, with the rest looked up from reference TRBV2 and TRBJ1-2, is EPEVTQTPSHQVTQMGQEVILRCVPISNHLYFYWYRQILGQKVEFLVSFYNNEISEKSEIFDDQFSVERPDGSNFTLKIRSTKLEDSAMYFCASSEGQGADGYTFGSGTRLTVV.